This T cell receptor (beta chain) appears in the sequencing data of a study of OX40 agonist ivuxolimab in advanced cancers. Study-wide results and caveats: Those patients achieving a partial response at 0.1-3.0 mg/kg showed among the lowest clonal expansion. Circulating CD4+ and CD8+ T cells showed clonal expansion by week 6 at 0.1 to 3.0 mg/kg.

V lost 3 bases and J lost 6, with 5 bases in between. Looked up from germline, CDR1 is GTSNPN and CDR2 is SVGIG (reference sequence). The CDR3 totals 11 residues. Measured with immunoSEQ multiplex PCR; TCRdb has only the in-frame clones, and not every one. The table lists about 100,000 clones, about 89% of them singletons. Of note for this clone: Its antigen is still unknown.

This TCR was sampled from an adult with an advanced solid tumor such as melanoma, head and neck, liver or kidney cancer. The chain is built from TRBV30 and TRBJ2-2; D unclear. The specimen comprised CD4+ or CD8+ T cells sorted from blood, sampled in a trial of the OX40 agonist ivuxolimab. The CDR3 sequence is CAWSRSGELFF. CDR3 nucleotides: TGTGCCTGGAGCCGGTCCGGGGAGCTGTTTTTT.